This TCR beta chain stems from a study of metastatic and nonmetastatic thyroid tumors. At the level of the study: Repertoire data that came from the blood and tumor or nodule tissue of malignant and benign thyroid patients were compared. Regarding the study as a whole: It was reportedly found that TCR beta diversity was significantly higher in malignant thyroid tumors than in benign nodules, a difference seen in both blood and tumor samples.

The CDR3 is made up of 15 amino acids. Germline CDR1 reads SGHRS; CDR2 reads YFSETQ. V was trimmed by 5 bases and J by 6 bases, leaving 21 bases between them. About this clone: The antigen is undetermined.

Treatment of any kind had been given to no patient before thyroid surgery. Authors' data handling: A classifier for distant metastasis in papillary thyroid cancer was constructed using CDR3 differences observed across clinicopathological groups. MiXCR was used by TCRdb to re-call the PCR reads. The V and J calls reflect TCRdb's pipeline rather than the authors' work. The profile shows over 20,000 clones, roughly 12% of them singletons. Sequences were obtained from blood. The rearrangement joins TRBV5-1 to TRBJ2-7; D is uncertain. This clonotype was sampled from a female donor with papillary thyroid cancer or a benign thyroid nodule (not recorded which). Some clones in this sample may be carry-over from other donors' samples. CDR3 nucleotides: TGCGCCAGCAGTAAGACCTCCTGGCCGGCTGGCGAGCAGTACTTC. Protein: CASSKTSWPAGEQYF.